This section outlines one T cell receptor beta chain sequence together with its context. Its antigen is unidentified. The CDR3 sequence is 18 residues long. V was trimmed by 3 bases and J by 0 bases, leaving 15 bases between them. The germline CDR1 and CDR2 sequences are KGHSH and LQKENI. This record comes from a study of identical twins. Broader study findings: Modelling underestimated the level of out-of-frame TCR alpha sharing observed in monozygotic twins.

MiXCR, run by TCRdb on the 5' RACE reads, gives a single entry per CDR3 protein. This table has hundreds of thousands of distinct CDR3 sequences, around a sixth appearing once. These data are also associated with another study on T cells expressing NK-cell markers. That report notes: HCMV seropositivity characterized most of the eight sequenced donors, and seronegativity one. More than five donors had dominant NKG2C+ clonotypes that comprised roughly 1.0-8% of their CD8+ T cells.

This TCR derives from a woman younger than 35 in good health. The sequencing sample was made of PBMCs. The J gene is TRBJ2-6, the V gene TRBV18, with D maybe TRBD2 (6 bases). The CDR3 DNA reads TGTGCCAGCTCACCCGGGGGAGTACCCGTCTCTGGGGCCAACGTCCTGACTTTC. Protein: CASSPGGVPVSGANVLTF. Complete variable domain (other parts from reference TRBV18 and TRBJ2-6): NAGVMQNPRHLVRRRGQEARLRCSPMKGHSHVYWYRQLPEEGLKFMVYLQKENIIDESGMPKERFSAEFPKEGPSILRIQQVVRGDSAAYFCASSPGGVPVSGANVLTFGAGSRLTVL.